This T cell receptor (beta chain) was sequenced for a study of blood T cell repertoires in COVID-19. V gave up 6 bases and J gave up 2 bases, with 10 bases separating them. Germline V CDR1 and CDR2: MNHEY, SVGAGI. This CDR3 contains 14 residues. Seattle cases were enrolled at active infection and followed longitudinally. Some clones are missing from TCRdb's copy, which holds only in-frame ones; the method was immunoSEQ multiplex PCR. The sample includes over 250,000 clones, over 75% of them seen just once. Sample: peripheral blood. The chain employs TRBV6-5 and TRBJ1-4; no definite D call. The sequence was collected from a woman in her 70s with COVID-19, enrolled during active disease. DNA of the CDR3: TGTGCCAGCAGAAAGGGAGGCACTAATGAAAAACTGTTTTTT. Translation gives CASRKGGTNEKLFF.